The 20 T cell receptor beta chains reported below all come from one sample, sequenced in a study of beta chain features in type 1 diabetes. The study reverse transcribed the entire isolated RNA, so it sequenced expressed TCRB transcripts. Measured with immunoSEQ multiplex PCR; TCRdb has only the in-frame clones, and not every one. The data show a few hundred thousand clones, roughly 16% seen once. The sample comprised naive CD4+ T cells from blood. The receptors come from a woman younger than 35 in good health.

This clone was seen a few times. The CDR3 reads CASSPVVSSSGANVLTF. The CDR3 DNA follows: TGTGCCAGCTCACCAGTTGTCTCCAGCTCTGGGGCCAACGTCCTGACTTTC. V is TRBV18 and J is TRBJ2-6, with unresolved D. The CDR3 is 17 residues long. Germline CDR1 KGHSH, CDR2 LQKENI. V lost 2 bases and J lost 0, with 11 bases in between.

This clone was seen a single time. The V and J genes are TRBV4-2 and TRBJ2-1; 7 bases line up with TRBD2. CDR1 is LGHNA, CDR2 YNFKEQ, per germline. There are 17 residues in the CDR3. After removal of 2 bases from V and 0 bases from J, the junction contained 7 bases not matched to a gene. CDR3 nucleotide sequence: TGTGCCAGCAGCCAACCGACTAGCACGAGCTCCTACAATGAGCAGTTCTTC. It translates to CASSQPTSTSSYNEQFF.

This clone was counted a few times. The chain uses TRBV9 and TRBJ2-7, with 12 bases that match TRBD2. Unmatched junction bases numbered 2, after V lost 3 bases and J lost 4 bases. CDR3 length: 14 amino acids. Germline loops: CDR1 SGDLS, CDR2 YYNGEE. For the CDR3, the DNA is TGTGCCAGCAGCGCAGGACTAGCGGGGTACGAGCAGTACTTC. As protein: CASSAGLAGYEQYF.

The chain links TRBV30 to TRBJ2-1; 8 nucleotides match TRBD2. Germline CDR1 reads GTSNPN; CDR2 reads SVGIG (reference sequence). Trimming took 2 bases from V and 11 from J; bases not matched to a gene: 5. This CDR3 has 12 amino acids. For the CDR3, the DNA is TGTGCCTGGAGTCAAGCGGGAGTTAAGCAGTTCTTC. It encodes CAWSQAGVKQFF. Full variable domain (remainder filled in from reference TRBV30 and TRBJ2-1): SQTIHQWPATLVQPVGSPLSLECTVEGTSNPNLYWYRQAAGRGLQLLFYSVGIGQISSEVPQNLSASRPQDRQFILSSKKLLLSDSGFYLCAWSQAGVKQFFGPGTRLTVL.

DNA for the CDR3: TGTGCCAGCAGGGATTCAGGCAGTTCCTATGGCTACACCTTC. Translating it yields CASRDSGSSYGYTF. This sequence joins TRBV6-6 and TRBJ1-2; D unresolved. V was clipped by 6 bases and J by 4 bases, with 15 bases between them. The germline gives CDR1 MNHNY, CDR2 SVGAGI (reference sequence). The CDR3 is made up of 14 amino acids.

J is TRBJ2-6 and V is TRBV29-1; the D gene is possibly TRBD1 (5 bases). CDR3 size: 18 residues. Trimming removed 4 bases at V and 0 bases at J, with 19 bases between. Germline CDR1 is SQVTM and CDR2 is ANQGSEA. CDR3 nucleotide sequence: TGCAGCGTTGGGGAACGAGGACAAATCAGCTCTGGGGCCAACGTCCTGACTTTC. Its protein product is CSVGERGQISSGANVLTF.

A few counts support this clone. The chain combines TRBV30 with TRBJ2-3; D is uncertain. This CDR3 is built from 10 residues. Germline V gene lookup returns CDR1 GTSNPN and CDR2 SVGIG (reference sequence). V lost 2 bases to trimming and J lost 11 bases, with 8 bases between them. The CDR3 here is CAWSRDKQYF. DNA for the CDR3: TGTGCCTGGAGTAGAGACAAGCAGTATTTT. The full variable domain, its missing parts supplied by reference TRBV30 and TRBJ2-3, is SQTIHQWPATLVQPVGSPLSLECTVEGTSNPNLYWYRQAAGRGLQLLFYSVGIGQISSEVPQNLSASRPQDRQFILSSKKLLLSDSGFYLCAWSRDKQYFGPGTRLTVL.

This clone was seen a few times. The J gene is TRBJ2-1, the V gene TRBV4-1; 8 nucleotides line up with TRBD2. The V segment lost 3 bases and the J segment 2 bases; nucleotides outside the gene matches: 6. Germline CDR1 MGHRA, CDR2 YSYEKL. The CDR3 has 16 residues. CDR3 sequence (DNA): TGCGCCAGCAGCCATCCCCTAGCGGGCACCTACAATGAGCAGTTCTTC. It codes for CASSHPLAGTYNEQFF.

The gene calls are TRBV7-9 and TRBJ1-1; D perhaps matches TRBD1 (5 bases). The V and J ends lost 5 bases and 0 bases respectively, with 13 bases between them. The CDR3 covers 15 residues. Germline lookup yields CDR1 SEHNR and CDR2 FQNEAQ (reference sequence). Written as DNA, the CDR3 is TGTGCCAGCAGCCCCCCGGGGGGTATGAACACTGAAGCTTTCTTT. This codes for CASSPPGGMNTEAFF.

Here the CDR3 DNA reads TGTGCCAGCAGCTACGACAGGGGGCATCAGCCCCAGCATTTT. This sequence encodes CASSYDRGHQPQHF. The gene calls are TRBV7-2 and TRBJ1-5, with 10 bases fitting TRBD1. The V gene end was trimmed by 4 bases and the J gene end by 5 bases; junction bases not matched to a gene: 2. The CDR3 is 14 residues long. From germline, CDR1 is SGHTA and CDR2 FQGNSA.

The rearrangement links TRBV5-6 to TRBJ1-2; D unclear. Germline V CDR1 and CDR2: SGHDT, YYEEEE. The CDR3 runs to 15 residues. Trimming shortened V by 2 bases and J by 0 bases, and 11 bases separated the two germline ends. The CDR3: CASSFLGRTNYGYTF. The CDR3 nucleotides read TGTGCCAGCAGCTTTCTAGGGAGAACTAACTATGGCTACACCTTC.

DNA of the CDR3: TGTGCCAGCAGCTTAGGGCTAGCGGGTGACGAGCAGTACTTC. The encoded protein is CASSLGLAGDEQYF. This chain joins TRBV7-2 and TRBJ2-7, with 8 bases that match TRBD2. The germline V gene has CDR1 SGHTA and CDR2 FQGNSA. V shed 1 base, J shed 5 bases, and the junction held 4 bases outside the gene matches. This CDR3 comprises 14 residues. The full variable domain, with the rest looked up from reference TRBV7-2 and TRBJ2-7, is GAGVSQSPSNKVTEKGKDVELRCDPISGHTALYWYRQSLGQGLEFLIYFQGNSAPDKSGLPSDRFSAERTGGSVSTLTIQRTQQEDSAVYLCASSLGLAGDEQYFGPGTRLTVT.

The sample holds a few counts of this clone. The CDR3 is CASSQDSWGGGTEAFF. The CDR3 bases are TGTGCCAGCAGCCAAGATAGCTGGGGCGGTGGCACTGAAGCTTTCTTT. The chain carries TRBV14 and TRBJ1-1; tentative D call: TRBD1 (5 bases). The germline CDR1 and CDR2 sequences are SGHDN and FVKESK. V lost 0 bases, J lost 4 bases, and 15 bases lay in between. The CDR3 is 16 residues long.

This clone was recorded a few times. V is TRBV29-1 and J is TRBJ1-3, with unresolved D. The CDR3 is 15 residues long. V lost 3 bases, J lost 1 base, and 13 bases lay in between. From germline, CDR1 is SQVTM and CDR2 ANQGSEA. CDR3 sequence (DNA): TGCAGCGTTGATGGTACGAGCGGGTCTGGAAACACCATATATTTT. Amino acids: CSVDGTSGSGNTIYF.

V gene TRBV29-1 combines with J gene TRBJ2-1; 10 nucleotides match TRBD2. After removal of 3 bases from V and 7 bases from J, the junction contained 3 bases not matched to a gene. The CDR3 spans 13 residues. Germline V gene data show CDR1 as SQVTM and CDR2 as ANQGSEA. CDR3 amino acids: CSVELAGGNEQFF. The CDR3 DNA follows: TGCAGCGTTGAGTTAGCGGGAGGAAATGAGCAGTTCTTC.

The table lists this clone with a count of one. The chain has TRBV5-1 and TRBJ2-1, with 7 bases that match TRBD1. Germline trimming cut 1 base from V and 5 bases from J; bases unmatched to any gene: 6. Germline V gene data show CDR1 as SGHRS and CDR2 as YFSETQ. The CDR3 is made up of 15 amino acids. The CDR3 protein is CASSLLQGKDNEQFF. The CDR3 DNA is TGCGCCAGCAGCTTGTTACAGGGGAAGGACAATGAGCAGTTCTTC.

This clone was seen only a few times. CDR3 sequence: CASLAGGLGDTQYF. CDR3 sequence (DNA): TGTGCCAGTCTAGCGGGAGGGCTCGGCGATACGCAGTATTTT. The V and J genes are TRBV6-5 and TRBJ2-3; 12 positions agree with TRBD2. CDR1 is MNHEY and CDR2 is SVGAGI in the germline V gene. V was clipped by 9 bases and J by 6 bases; unmatched bases: 7. This CDR3 has 14 amino acids.

The chain joins TRBV18 to TRBJ2-1; 8 nucleotides line up with TRBD2. The CDR3 spans 16 residues. CDR1 is KGHSH and CDR2 is LQKENI in the germline V gene. V lost 3 bases and J lost 3; bases outside the gene matches: 7. CDR3 DNA sequence: TGTGCCAGCTCACCTTGGGCGGGGGGAGACTACAATGAGCAGTTCTTC. It encodes CASSPWAGGDYNEQFF.

The chain employs TRBV4-2 and TRBJ2-7; D may be TRBD2 (6 bases). Trimming cost V 1 base and J 5 bases, with 9 bases left between them. CDR1 and CDR2 from the germline V gene are LGHNA and YNFKEQ. This CDR3 region has 13 residues. CDR3 in amino acids: CASSQGRRDEQYF. The CDR3 DNA is TGTGCCAGCAGCCAAGGACGGAGGGACGAGCAGTACTTC.

This clone was seen a few times. This chain uses TRBV29-1 with TRBJ1-2; tentatively, D is TRBD1 (5 bases). Germline V CDR1 and CDR2: SQVTM, ANQGSEA. The CDR3 totals 14 residues. The ends were cut back, 1 base at V and 5 bases at J, with 14 bases in the middle. CDR3 bases: TGCAGCGTTGAAGTTCCGGTGGGGACTTATGGCTACACCTTC. It codes for CSVEVPVGTYGYTF.